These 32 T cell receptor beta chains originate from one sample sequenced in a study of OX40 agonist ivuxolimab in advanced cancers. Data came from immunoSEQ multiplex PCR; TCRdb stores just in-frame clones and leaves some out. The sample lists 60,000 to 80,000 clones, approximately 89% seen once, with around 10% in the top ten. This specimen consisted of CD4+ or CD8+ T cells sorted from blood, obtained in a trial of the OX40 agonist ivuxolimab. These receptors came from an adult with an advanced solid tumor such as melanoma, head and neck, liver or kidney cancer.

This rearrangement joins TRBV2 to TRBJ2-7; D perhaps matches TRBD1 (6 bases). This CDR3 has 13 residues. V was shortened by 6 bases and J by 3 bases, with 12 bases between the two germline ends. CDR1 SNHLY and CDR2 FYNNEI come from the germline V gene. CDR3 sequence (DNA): TGTGCCAGCAGATGGGACACGGACTACGAGCAGTACTTC. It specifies CASRWDTDYEQYF.

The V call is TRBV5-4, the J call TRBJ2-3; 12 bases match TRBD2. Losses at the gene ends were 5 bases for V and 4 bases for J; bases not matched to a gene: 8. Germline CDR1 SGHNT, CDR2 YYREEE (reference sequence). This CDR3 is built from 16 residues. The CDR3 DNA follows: TGTGCCAGCAGTCATATACTAGCGGGGGGATCAGATACGCAGTATTTT. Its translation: CASSHILAGGSDTQYF.

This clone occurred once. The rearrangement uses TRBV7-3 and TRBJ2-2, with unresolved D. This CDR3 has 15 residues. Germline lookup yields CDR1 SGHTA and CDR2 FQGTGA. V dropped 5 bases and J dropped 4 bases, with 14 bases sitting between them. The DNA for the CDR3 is TGTGCCAGCAGCCCGGACCCGAGATCCACCGGGGAGCTGTTTTTT. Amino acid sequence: CASSPDPRSTGELFF.

CDR3 protein: CASSFWQHQPQHF. The CDR3 DNA is TGTGCCAGCAGTTTTTGGCAGCATCAGCCCCAGCATTTT. The chain employs TRBV6-5 and TRBJ1-5; D unresolved. V lost 4 bases to trimming and J lost 5 bases, with 9 bases between them. Per the germline V gene, CDR1 is MNHEY and CDR2 is SVGAGI. The CDR3 is 13 residues long.

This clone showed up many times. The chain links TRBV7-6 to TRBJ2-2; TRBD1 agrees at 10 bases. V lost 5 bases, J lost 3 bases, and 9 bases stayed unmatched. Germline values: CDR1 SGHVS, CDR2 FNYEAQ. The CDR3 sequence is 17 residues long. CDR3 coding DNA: TGTGCCAGCAGCCGACCGGGACAGGGGATAGACACCGGGGAGCTGTTTTTT. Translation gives CASSRPGQGIDTGELFF.

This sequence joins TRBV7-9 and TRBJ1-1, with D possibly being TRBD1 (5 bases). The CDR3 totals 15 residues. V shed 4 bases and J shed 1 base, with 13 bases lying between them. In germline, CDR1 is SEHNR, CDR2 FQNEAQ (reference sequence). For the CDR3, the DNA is TGTGCCAGCAGCTCGCCGGGACCCGGGAACACTGAAGCTTTCTTT. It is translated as CASSSPGPGNTEAFF. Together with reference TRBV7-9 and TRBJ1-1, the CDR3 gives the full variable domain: DTGVSQNPRHKITKRGQNVTFRCDPISEHNRLYWYRQTLGQGPEFLTYFQNEAQLEKSRLLSDRFSAERPKGSFSTLEIQRTEQGDSAMYLCASSSPGPGNTEAFFGQGTRLTVV.

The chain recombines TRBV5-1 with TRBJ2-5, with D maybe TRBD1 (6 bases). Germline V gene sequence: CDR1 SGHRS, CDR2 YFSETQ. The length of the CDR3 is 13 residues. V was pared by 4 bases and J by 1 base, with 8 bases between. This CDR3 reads CASSPGAQETQYF. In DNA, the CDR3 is TGCGCCAGCAGCCCAGGGGCCCAAGAGACCCAGTACTTC.

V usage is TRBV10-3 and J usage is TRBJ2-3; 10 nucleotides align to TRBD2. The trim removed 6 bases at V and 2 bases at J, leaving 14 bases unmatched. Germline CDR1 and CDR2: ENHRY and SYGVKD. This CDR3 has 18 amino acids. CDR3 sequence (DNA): TGTGCCATCAGCGGGACTACGGGACTAGCGCCTACCACAGATACGCAGTATTTT. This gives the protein CAISGTTGLAPTTDTQYF.

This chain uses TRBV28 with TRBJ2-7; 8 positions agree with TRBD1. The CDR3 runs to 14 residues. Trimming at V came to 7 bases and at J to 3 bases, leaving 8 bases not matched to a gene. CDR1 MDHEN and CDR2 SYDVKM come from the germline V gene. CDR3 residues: CASNTRTGNYEQYF. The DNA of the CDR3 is TGTGCCAGCAATACTCGGACAGGGAACTACGAGCAGTACTTC.

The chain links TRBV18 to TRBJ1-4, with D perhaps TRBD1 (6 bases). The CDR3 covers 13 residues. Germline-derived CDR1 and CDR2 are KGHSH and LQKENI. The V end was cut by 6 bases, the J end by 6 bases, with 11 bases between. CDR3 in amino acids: CASSLGQHEKLFF. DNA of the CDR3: TGTGCCAGCTCCCTCGGACAGCATGAAAAACTGTTTTTT.

CDR3 DNA sequence: TGTGCCAGCTCACGCCAGGTTCCTCAGGGGGCAGGCAATCAGCCCCAGCATTTT. Amino acids: CASSRQVPQGAGNQPQHF. This sequence joins TRBV18 and TRBJ1-5; TRBD1 matches 8 bases. J lost 2 bases, V lost 4 bases, and 13 bases had no gene match. Germline V gene sequence: CDR1 KGHSH, CDR2 LQKENI. The CDR3 consists of 18 residues.

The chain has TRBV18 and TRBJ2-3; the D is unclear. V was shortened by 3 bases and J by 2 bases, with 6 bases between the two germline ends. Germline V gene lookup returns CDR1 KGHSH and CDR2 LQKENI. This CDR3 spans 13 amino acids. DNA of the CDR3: TGTGCCAGCTCACCGTGGATCACAGATACGCAGTATTTT. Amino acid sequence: CASSPWITDTQYF.

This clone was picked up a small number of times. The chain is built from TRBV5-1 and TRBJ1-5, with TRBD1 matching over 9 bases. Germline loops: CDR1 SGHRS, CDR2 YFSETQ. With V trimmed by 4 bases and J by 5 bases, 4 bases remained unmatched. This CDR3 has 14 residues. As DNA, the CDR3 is TGCGCCAGCAGCACAGGGGGCTTGGATCAGCCCCAGCATTTT. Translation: CASSTGGLDQPQHF.

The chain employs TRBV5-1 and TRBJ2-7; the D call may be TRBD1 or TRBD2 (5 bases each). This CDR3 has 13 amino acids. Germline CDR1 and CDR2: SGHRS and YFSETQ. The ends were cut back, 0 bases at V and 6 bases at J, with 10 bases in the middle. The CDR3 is CASSLGRDAEQYF. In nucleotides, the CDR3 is TGCGCCAGCAGCTTGGGCCGGGACGCCGAGCAGTACTTC.

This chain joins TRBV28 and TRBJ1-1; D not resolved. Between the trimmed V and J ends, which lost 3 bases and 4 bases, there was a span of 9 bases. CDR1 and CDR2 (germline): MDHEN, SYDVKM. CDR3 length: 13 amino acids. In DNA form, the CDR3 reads TGTGCCAGCAGTTTCTCCTGGGCCACTGAAGCTTTCTTT. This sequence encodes CASSFSWATEAFF.

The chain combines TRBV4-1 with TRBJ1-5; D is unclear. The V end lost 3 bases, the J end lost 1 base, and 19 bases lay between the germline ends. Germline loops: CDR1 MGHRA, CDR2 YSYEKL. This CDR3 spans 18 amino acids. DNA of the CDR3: TGCGCCAGCAGCCAGTTAGGGCCCTTCTACGCGAGCAATCAGCCCCAGCATTTT. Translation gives CASSQLGPFYASNQPQHF.

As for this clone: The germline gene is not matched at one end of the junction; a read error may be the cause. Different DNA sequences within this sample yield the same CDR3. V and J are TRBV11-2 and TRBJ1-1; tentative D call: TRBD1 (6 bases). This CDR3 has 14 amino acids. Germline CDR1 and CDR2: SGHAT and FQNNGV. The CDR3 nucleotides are TGTGCCAGCAGCCTCACCGTCGGGGACACTGAGGCTTTCTTT. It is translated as CASSLTVGDTEAFF.

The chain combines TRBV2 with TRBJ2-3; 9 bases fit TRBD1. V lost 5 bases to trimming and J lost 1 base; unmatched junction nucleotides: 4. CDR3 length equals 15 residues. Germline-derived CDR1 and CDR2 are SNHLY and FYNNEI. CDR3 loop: CASSTRTGGTDTQYF. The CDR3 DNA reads TGTGCCAGCAGTACCCGGACAGGGGGCACAGATACGCAGTATTTT.

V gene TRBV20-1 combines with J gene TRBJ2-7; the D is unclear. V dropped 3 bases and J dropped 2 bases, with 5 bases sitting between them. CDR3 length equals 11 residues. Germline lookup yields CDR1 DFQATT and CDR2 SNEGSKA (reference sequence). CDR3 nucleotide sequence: TGCAGTGCTAGCAGAGCCTACGAGCAGTACTTC. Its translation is CSASRAYEQYF.

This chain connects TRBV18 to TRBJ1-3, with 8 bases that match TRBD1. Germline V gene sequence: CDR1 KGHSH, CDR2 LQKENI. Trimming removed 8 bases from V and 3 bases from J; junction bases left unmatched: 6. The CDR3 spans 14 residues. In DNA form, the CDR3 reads TGTGCCAGCGCAGGGGGCATAAGTGGAAACACCATATATTTT. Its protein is CASAGGISGNTIYF.

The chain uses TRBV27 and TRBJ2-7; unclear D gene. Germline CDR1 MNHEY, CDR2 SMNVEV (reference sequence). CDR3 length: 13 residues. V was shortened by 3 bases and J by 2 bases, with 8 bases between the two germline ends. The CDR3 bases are TGTGCCAGCAGTTTTCTAGGTCCCTACGAGCAGTACTTC. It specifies CASSFLGPYEQYF.

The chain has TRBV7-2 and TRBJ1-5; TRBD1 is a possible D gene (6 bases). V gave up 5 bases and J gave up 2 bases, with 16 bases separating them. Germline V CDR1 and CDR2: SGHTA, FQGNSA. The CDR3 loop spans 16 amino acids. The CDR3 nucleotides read TGTGCCAGCAGCCCTCGGGCAGGGGAGGGCAATCAGCCCCAGCATTTT. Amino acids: CASSPRAGEGNQPQHF.

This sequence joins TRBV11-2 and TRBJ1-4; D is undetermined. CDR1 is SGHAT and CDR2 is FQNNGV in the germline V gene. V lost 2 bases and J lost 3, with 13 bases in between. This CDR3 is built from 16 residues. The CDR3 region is CASSLRPGRSNEKLFF. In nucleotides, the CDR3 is TGTGCCAGCAGCTTACGCCCGGGGAGATCTAATGAAAAACTGTTTTTT.

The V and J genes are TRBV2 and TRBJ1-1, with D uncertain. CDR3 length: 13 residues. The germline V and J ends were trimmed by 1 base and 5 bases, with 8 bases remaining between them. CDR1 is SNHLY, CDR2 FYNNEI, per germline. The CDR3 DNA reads TGTGCCAGCAGTGAAGAGATGCGAACTGAAGCTTTCTTT. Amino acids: CASSEEMRTEAFF. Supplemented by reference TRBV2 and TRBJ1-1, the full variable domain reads EPEVTQTPSHQVTQMGQEVILRCVPISNHLYFYWYRQILGQKVEFLVSFYNNEISEKSEIFDDQFSVERPDGSNFTLKIRSTKLEDSAMYFCASSEEMRTEAFFGQGTRLTVV.

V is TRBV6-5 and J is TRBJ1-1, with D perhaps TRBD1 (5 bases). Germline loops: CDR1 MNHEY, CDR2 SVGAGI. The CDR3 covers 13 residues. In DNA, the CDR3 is TGTTTGTCCAGACAGAGGACGAACACTGAAGCTTTCTTT. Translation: CLSRQRTNTEAFF.

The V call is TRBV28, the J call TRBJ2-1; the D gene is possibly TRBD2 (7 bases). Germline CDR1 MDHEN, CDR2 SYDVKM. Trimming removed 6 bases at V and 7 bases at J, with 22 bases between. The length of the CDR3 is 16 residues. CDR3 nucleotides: TGTGCCAGCAGCAATATGAATGGAGGGGGGGTGAATGAGCAGTTCTTC. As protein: CASSNMNGGGVNEQFF. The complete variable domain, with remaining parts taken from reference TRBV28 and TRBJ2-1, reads DVKVTQSSRYLVKRTGEKVFLECVQDMDHENMFWYRQDPGLGLRLIYFSYDVKMKEKGDIPEGYSVSREKKERFSLILESASTNQTSMYLCASSNMNGGGVNEQFFGPGTRLTVL.

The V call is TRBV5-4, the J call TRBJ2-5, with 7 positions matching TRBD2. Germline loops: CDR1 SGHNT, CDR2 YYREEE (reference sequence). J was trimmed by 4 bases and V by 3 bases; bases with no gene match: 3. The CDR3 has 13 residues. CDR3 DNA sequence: TGTGCCAGCAGCTACGGGGGGTTAGAGACCCAGTACTTC. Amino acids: CASSYGGLETQYF.

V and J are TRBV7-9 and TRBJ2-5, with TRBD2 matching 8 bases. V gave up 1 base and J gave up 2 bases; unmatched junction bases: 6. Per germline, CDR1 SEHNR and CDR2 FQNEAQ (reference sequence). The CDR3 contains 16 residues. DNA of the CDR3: TGTGCCAGCAGCTTAGGGGCGGGGGGCGATCAAGAGACCCAGTACTTC. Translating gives CASSLGAGGDQETQYF.

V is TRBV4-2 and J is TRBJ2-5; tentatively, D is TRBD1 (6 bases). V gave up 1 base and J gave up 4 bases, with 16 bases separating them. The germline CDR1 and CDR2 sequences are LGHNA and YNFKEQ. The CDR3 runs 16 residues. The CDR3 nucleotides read TGTGCCAGCAGCCAAGTGGGACACAGGGATAGAGAGACCCAGTACTTC. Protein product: CASSQVGHRDRETQYF.

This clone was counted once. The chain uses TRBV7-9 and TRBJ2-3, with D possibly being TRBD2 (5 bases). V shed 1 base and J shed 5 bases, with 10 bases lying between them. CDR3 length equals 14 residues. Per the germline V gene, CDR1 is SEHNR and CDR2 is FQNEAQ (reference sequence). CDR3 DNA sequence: TGTGCCAGCAGCTTAGTAGGGAGCGGAGATACGCAGTATTTT. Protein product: CASSLVGSGDTQYF.

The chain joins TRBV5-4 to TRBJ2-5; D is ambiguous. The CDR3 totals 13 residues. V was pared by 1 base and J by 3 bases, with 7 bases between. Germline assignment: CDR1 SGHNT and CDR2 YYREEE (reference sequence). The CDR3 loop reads CASSLNTEETQYF. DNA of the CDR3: TGTGCCAGCAGCTTGAATACCGAAGAGACCCAGTACTTC.

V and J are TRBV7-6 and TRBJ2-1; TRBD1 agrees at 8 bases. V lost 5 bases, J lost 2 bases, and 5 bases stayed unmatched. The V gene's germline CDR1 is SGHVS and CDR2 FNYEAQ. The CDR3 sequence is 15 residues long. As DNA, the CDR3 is TGTGCCAGCAGCCATCCGGGACAGGCCTACAATGAGCAGTTCTTC. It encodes CASSHPGQAYNEQFF.